The sequence of this TCR beta chain was determined in a study of cytomegalovirus exposure and HLA in healthy donors. The V gene end was trimmed by 3 bases and the J gene end by 8 bases; junction bases not matched to a gene: 4. Germline V lookup: CDR1 SEHNR, CDR2 FQNEAQ (reference sequence). The CDR3 consists of 14 residues. The PCR made use of 60 Vbeta and 13 Jbeta primers. Produced via immunoSEQ multiplex PCR; TCRdb's table is partial and in-frame only. The table has some 57,000 clones, around 52% seen once. Sequencing was performed on PBMCs. The J gene is TRBJ1-4, the V gene TRBV7-9; 9 nucleotides align to TRBD1. This receptor was taken from a human donor in good health. DNA of the CDR3: TGTGCCAGCAGCTTGACAGGGGGAGGCGAAAAACTGTTTTTT. Its translation: CASSLTGGGEKLFF.